Shown below are 5 T cell receptor beta chains from a single sample sequenced in a study of CD4+ T cells in melanoma. Here immunoSEQ multiplex PCR was the method, and the copy in TCRdb shows in-frame clones only, minus some. The sample lists over 130,000 clones; roughly 91% were seen once. These receptors were collected from a human donor with melanoma.

The rearrangement joins TRBV5-1 to TRBJ2-5; TRBD2 agrees at 8 bases. Germline V gene data show CDR1 as SGHRS and CDR2 as YFSETQ. The V and J ends lost 6 bases and 1 base, in that order; junction bases with no gene match: 11. The CDR3 sequence is 16 residues long. CDR3 nucleotides: TGCGCCAGCAACACCGGGACTAGAGGGACCCAAGAGACCCAGTACTTC. Protein product: CASNTGTRGTQETQYF.

The chain is built from TRBV2 and TRBJ2-5; perhaps TRBD2 as D (5 bases). Germline CDR1 and CDR2: SNHLY and FYNNEI. CDR3 length: 14 amino acids. Trimming stripped 7 bases from V and 1 base from J, with 13 bases between. In DNA form, the CDR3 reads TGTGCCAGCATAACAGACGGGGTCCAAGAGACCCAGTACTTC. Its translation: CASITDGVQETQYF.

The genes are TRBV15 and TRBJ2-3; D is ambiguous. The CDR3 totals 14 residues. The germline V gene encodes CDR1 LNHNV and CDR2 YYDKDF (reference sequence). Trimming cost V 1 base and J 6 bases, with 11 bases left between them. The DNA for the CDR3 is TGTGCCACCAGCAGAGTTTTAGTTTCGGATACGCAGTATTTT. Residues: CATSRVLVSDTQYF.

V gene TRBV7-9 combines with J gene TRBJ1-2, with D maybe TRBD1 (5 bases). This CDR3 has 14 amino acids. V lost 2 bases and J lost 4, with 11 bases in between. Per the germline V gene, CDR1 is SEHNR and CDR2 is FQNEAQ (reference sequence). CDR3 sequence: CASSLISGAYGYTF. The CDR3 region has the DNA TGTGCCAGCAGCTTAATCTCCGGGGCCTATGGCTACACCTTC.

The chain employs TRBV5-6 and TRBJ1-5; D remains ambiguous. This CDR3 has 15 residues. Germline lookup yields CDR1 SGHDT and CDR2 YYEEEE. V dropped 3 bases and J dropped 0 bases, with 10 bases sitting between them. The CDR3, as DNA: TGTGCCAGCAGCTGGACGGGCAATAGCAATCAGCCCCAGCATTTT. Its protein product is CASSWTGNSNQPQHF.